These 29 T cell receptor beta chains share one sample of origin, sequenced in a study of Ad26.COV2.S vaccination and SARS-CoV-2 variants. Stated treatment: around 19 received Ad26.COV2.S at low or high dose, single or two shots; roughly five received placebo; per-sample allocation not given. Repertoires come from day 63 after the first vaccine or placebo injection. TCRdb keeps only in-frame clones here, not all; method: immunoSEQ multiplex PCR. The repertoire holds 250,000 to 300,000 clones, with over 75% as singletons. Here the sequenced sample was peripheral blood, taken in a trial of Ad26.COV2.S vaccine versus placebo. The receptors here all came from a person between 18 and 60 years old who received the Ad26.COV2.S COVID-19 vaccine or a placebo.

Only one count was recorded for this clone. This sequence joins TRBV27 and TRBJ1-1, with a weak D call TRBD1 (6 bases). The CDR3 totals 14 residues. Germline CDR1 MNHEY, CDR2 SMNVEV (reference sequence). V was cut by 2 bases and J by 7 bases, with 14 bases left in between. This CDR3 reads CASSLTGRLLEAFF. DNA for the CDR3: TGTGCCAGCAGTTTAACAGGGCGCCTTCTTGAAGCTTTCTTT.

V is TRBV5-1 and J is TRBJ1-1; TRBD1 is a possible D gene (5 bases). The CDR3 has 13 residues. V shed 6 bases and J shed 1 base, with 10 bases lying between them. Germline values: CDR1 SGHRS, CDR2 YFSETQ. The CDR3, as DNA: TGCGCCAGCAACAACCAGGGGAACACTGAAGCTTTCTTT. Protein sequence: CASNNQGNTEAFF.

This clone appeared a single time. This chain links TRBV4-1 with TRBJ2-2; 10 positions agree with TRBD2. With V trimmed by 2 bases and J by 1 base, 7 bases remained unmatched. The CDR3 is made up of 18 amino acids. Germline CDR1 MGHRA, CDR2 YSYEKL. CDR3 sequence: CASSQSPGLAKNTGELFF. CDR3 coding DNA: TGCGCCAGCAGCCAATCCCCGGGACTAGCGAAGAACACCGGGGAGCTGTTTTTT.

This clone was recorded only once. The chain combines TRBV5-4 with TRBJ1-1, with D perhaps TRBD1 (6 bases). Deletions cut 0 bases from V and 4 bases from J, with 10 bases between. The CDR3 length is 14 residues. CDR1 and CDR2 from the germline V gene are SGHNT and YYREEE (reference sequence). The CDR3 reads CASSLDTGITEAFF. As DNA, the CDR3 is TGTGCCAGCAGCTTGGACACAGGGATCACTGAAGCTTTCTTT.

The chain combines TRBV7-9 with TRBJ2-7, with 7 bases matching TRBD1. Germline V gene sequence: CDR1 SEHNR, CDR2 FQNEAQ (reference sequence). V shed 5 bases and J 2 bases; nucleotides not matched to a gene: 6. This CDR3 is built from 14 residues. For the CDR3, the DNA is TGTGCCAGCAGCCAAGGGACAGCCACCTACGAGCAGTACTTC. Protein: CASSQGTATYEQYF.

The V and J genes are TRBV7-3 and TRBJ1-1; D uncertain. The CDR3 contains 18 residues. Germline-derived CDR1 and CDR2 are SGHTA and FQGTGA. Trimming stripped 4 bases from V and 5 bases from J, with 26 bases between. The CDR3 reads CASSSRAPRNPRGTEAFF. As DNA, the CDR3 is TGTGCCAGCAGCTCACGGGCCCCCCGCAACCCGAGAGGAACTGAAGCTTTCTTT.

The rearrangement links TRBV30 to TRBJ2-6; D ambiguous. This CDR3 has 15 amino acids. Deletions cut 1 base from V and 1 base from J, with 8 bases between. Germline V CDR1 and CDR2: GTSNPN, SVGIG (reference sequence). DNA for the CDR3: TGTGCCTGGAGTGCTTCCCGTTCTGGGGCCAACGTCCTGACTTTC. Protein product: CAWSASRSGANVLTF.

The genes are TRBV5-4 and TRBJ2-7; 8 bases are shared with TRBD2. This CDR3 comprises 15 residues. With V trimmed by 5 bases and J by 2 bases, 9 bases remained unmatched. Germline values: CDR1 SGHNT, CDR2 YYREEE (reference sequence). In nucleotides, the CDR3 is TGTGCCAGCAGTCCAGACGGCGGGAGGCCCTACGAGCAGTACTTC. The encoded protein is CASSPDGGRPYEQYF.

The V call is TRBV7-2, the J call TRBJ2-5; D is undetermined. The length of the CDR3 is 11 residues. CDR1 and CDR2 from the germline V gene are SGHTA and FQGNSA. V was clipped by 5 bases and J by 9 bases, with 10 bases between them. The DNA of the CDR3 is TGTGCCAGCAGCCGGGTTGAGGCCCAGTACTTC. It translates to CASSRVEAQYF.

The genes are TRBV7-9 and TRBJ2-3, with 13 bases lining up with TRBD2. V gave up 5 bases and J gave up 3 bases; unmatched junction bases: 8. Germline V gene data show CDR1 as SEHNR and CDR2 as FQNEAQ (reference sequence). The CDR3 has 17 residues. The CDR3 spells CASSPTSGGAITDTQYF. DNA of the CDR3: TGTGCCAGCAGCCCTACTAGCGGGGGGGCTATAACAGATACGCAGTATTTT.

CDR3 nucleotide sequence: TGTGCCAGCAGTGAAGAACAGTTCGACTACGAGCAGTACTTC. Its protein is CASSEEQFDYEQYF. The chain has TRBV6-1 and TRBJ2-7; D remains ambiguous. V lost 1 base and J 3 bases, leaving 10 bases between the germline ends. This CDR3 is built from 14 residues. CDR1 is MNHNS and CDR2 is SASEGT in the germline V gene.

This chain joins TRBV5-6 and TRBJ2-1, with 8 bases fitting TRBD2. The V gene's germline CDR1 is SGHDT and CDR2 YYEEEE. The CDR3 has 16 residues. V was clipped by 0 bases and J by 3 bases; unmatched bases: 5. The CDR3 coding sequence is TGTGCCAGCAGCTTGGATCGGGGGGGCGTCTACAATGAGCAGTTCTTC. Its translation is CASSLDRGGVYNEQFF.

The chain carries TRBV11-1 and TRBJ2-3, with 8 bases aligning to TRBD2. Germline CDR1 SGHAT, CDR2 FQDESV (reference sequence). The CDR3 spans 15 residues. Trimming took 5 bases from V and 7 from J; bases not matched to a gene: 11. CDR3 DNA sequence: TGTGCCAGCAGCCCTGCTTCGGGGGGGCCCTATACGCAGTATTTT. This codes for CASSPASGGPYTQYF.

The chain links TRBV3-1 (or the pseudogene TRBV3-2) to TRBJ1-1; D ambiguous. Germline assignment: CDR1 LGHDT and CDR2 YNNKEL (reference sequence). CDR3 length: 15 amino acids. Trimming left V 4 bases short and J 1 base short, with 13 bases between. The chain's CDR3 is CASSPPTRGNTEAFF. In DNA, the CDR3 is TGTGCCAGCAGCCCCCCCACACGTGGGAACACTGAAGCTTTCTTT.

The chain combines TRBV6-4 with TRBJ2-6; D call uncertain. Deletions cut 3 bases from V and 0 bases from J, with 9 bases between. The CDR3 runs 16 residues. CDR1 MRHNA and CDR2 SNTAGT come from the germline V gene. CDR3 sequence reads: CASSEQTGSGANVLTF. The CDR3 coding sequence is TGTGCCAGCAGTGAACAGACCGGCTCTGGGGCCAACGTCCTGACTTTC.

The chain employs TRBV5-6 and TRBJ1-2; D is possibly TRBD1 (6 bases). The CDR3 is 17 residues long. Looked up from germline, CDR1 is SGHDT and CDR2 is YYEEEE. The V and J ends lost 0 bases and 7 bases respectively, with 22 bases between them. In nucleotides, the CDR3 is TGTGCCAGCAGCTTGGTAGAGTACAGGGTTGAGGTTTCTGGCTACACCTTC. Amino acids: CASSLVEYRVEVSGYTF.

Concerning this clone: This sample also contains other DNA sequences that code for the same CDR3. Here the CDR3 reads CASSQDSYEQYF. The CDR3 DNA sequence: TGCGCCAGCAGCCAAGATTCCTACGAGCAGTACTTC. This rearrangement joins TRBV4-1 to TRBJ2-7; D unresolved. The germline V gene encodes CDR1 MGHRA and CDR2 YSYEKL. Trimming shortened V by 0 bases and J by 1 base, and 1 base separated the two germline ends. This CDR3 has 12 amino acids.

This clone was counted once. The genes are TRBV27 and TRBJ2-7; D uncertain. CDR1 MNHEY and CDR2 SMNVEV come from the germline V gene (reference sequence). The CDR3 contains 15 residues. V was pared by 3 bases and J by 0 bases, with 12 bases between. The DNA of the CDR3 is TGTGCCAGCAGTTTTTTAGGATGGAGCTCCTACGAGCAGTACTTC. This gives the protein CASSFLGWSSYEQYF.

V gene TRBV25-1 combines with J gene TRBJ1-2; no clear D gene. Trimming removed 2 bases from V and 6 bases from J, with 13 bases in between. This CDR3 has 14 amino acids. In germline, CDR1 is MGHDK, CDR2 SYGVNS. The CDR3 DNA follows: TGTGCCAGCAGTGAACAGTATGGTGGCGATGGCTACACCTTC. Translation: CASSEQYGGDGYTF.

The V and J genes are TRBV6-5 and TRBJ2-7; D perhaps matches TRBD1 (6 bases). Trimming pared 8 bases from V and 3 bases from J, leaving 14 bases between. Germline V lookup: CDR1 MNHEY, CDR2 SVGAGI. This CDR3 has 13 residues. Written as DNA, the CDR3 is TGTGCCAGCCGAAAAAACAGGGTCTACGAGCAGTACTTC. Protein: CASRKNRVYEQYF.

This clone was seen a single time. The CDR3 spells CASSLVAGGTPSYEQYF. CDR3 coding DNA: TGCGCCAGCAGCTTGGTAGCGGGAGGAACCCCGTCCTACGAGCAGTACTTC. The J gene is TRBJ2-7, the V gene TRBV5-1, with 10 bases matching TRBD2. The CDR3 extends over 17 amino acids. Germline CDR1 and CDR2: SGHRS and YFSETQ. J lost 1 base, V lost 0 bases, and 7 bases had no gene match.

CDR3 DNA sequence: TGTGCCAGCAGCCGTGTGGGGGCCACAGATACGCAGTATTTT. Encoded protein: CASSRVGATDTQYF. This chain joins TRBV7-2 and TRBJ2-3; D is possibly TRBD1 (6 bases). Per the germline V gene, CDR1 is SGHTA and CDR2 is FQGNSA. The V end was cut by 5 bases, the J end by 2 bases, with 11 bases between. CDR3 size: 14 residues.

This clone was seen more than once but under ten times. The DNA for the CDR3 is TGCGCCAGCAGCTTGGGGACAGCTAAAAACATTCAGTACTTC. This encodes CASSLGTAKNIQYF. The chain combines TRBV5-1 with TRBJ2-4; weak D call: TRBD1 (6 bases). Per germline, CDR1 SGHRS and CDR2 YFSETQ. CDR3 size: 14 residues. Deletions cut 0 bases from V and 4 bases from J, with 8 bases between.

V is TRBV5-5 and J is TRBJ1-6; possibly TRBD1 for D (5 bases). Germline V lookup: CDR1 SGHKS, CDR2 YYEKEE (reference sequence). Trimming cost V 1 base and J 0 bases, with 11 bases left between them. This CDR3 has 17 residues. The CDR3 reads CASSLTRQSSYNSPLHF. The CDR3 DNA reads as TGTGCCAGCAGCTTGACCCGACAGAGCTCCTATAATTCACCCCTCCACTTT.

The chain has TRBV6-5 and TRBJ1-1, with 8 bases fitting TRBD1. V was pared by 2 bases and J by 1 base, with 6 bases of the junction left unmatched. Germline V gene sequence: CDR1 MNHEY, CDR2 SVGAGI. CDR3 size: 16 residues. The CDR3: CASSYPTGTGNTEAFF. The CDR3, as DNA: TGTGCCAGCAGTTACCCCACCGGGACAGGGAACACTGAAGCTTTCTTT.

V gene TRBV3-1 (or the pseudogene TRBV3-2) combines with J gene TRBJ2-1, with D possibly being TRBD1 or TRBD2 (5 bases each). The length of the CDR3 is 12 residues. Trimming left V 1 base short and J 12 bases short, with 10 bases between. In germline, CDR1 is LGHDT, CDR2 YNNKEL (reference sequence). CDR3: CASSQAGTGQFF. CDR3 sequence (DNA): TGTGCCAGCAGCCAAGCCGGGACGGGGCAGTTCTTC.

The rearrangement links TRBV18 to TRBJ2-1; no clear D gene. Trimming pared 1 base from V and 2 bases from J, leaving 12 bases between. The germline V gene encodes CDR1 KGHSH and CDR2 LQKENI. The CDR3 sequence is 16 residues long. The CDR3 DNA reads TGTGCCAGCTCACCACTGGTGGTAATAACCTACAATGAGCAGTTCTTC. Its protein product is CASSPLVVITYNEQFF.

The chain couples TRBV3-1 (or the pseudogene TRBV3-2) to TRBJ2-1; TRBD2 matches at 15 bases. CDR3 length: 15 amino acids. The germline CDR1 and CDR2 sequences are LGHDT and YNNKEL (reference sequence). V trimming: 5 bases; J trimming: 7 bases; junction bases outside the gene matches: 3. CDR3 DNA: TGTGCCAGCAGCAGCGGACTAGCGGGGGGGAATGAGCAGTTCTTC. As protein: CASSSGLAGGNEQFF.

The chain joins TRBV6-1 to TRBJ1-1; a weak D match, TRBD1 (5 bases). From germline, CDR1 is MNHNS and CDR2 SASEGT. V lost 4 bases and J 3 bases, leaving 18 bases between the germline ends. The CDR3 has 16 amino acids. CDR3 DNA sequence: TGTGCCAGCAGTGGCTTCCCCGGGGCTAGGGACACTGAAGCTTTCTTT. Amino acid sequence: CASSGFPGARDTEAFF.